One TCR beta chain is described in this entry. The CDR3 sequence is 13 residues long. V lost 3 bases, J lost 6 bases, and 9 bases lay in between. Germline V gives CDR1 LGHDT, CDR2 YNNKEL (reference sequence). Generated by immunoSEQ multiplex PCR, the TCRdb table keeps only in-frame clones and is missing some. The sample holds around 97,000 clones; around 82% are singletons and the top ten take 10% to 15%. The data were taken from a study of blood T cell repertoires in COVID-19. Across the study: In each case, the material was cDNA or gDNA derived from T cells, B-cell-depleted T cells, or PBMCs.

The V call is TRBV3-1 (or the pseudogene TRBV3-2), the J call TRBJ2-1; possible D gene TRBD2, 5 bases. Sequenced: peripheral blood. The TCR originated in a human donor in a cohort sampled during active or convalescent COVID-19. CDR3 nucleotide sequence: TGTGCCAGCAGCCAGAGCGGACCCAATGAGCAGTTCTTC. Protein product: CASSQSGPNEQFF.